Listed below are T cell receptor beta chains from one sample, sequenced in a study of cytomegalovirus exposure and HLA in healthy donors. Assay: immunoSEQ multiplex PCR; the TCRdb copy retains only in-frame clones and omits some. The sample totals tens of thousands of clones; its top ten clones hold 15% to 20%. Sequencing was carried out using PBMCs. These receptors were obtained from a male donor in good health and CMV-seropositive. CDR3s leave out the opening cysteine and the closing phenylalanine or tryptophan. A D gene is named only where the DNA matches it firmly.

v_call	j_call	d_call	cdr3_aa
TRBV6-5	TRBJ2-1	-	ASTDRSSYNEQF
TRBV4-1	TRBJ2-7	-	ASSLHRHAYEQY
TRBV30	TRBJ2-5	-	AGAPRLGETQY
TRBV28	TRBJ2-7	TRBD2	ASTPGLAGNYEQY
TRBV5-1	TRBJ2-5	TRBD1	ASSFTGTGEETQY
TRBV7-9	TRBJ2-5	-	ASSSLQETQY
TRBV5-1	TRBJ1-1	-	ASSLASRGAGRNTEAF
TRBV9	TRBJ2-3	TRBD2	ASSVDGRGNHPPGDTQY
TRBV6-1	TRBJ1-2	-	ASREKGGVNYGYT
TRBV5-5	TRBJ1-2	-	ASGGIDRGYGYT
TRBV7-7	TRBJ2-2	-	ASSSNLAPNTGELF
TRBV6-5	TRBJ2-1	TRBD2	ASSPGLAGVNEQF
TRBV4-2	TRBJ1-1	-	ASSQEVTATEAF
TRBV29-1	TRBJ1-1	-	SVRGTEAF
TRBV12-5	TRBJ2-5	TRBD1	ASGFDAGGRWTQY
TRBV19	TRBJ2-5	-	ASSRTGGVETQY
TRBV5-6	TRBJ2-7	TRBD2	ASSSRSGSLSYEQY
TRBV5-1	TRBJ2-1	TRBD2	ASSLDGGRASNEQF
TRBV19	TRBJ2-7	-	ASSIRGEYEQY
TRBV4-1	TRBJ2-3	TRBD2	ASSYTPGLAGGGDTQY
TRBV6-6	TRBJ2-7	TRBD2	ASRALWGGRFHEQY
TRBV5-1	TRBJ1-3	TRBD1	ASSGTGTNTIY
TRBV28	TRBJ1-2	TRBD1	ASRTPGQGGGYT
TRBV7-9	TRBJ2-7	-	ASSLVGDNYEQY
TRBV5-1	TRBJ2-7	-	ASRTGTTSYEQY
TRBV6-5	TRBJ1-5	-	ASRYDRIQPQH
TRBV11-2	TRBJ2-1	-	ASSLGQAPYNEQF
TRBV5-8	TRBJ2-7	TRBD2	ASSLARAGGSYEQY
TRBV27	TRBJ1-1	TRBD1	ASSVLSRAGGSTEAF
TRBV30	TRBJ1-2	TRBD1	AWSGNTGASYT
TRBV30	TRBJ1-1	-	AWSVIRWSTEAF